The 14 T cell receptor beta chains below come from one sample, sequenced in a study of shared clonotypes between healthy human individuals (dated by TCRdb to the early 2020s). The library was generated by the immunoSEQ multiplex PCR assay. The immuneACCESS repertoire file appears here via TCRdb, limited to in-frame rearrangements. These files lack a portion of the clones; in checked studies, under half of the deficit traces to unresolved V genes, and the cause of the others is not known. The sample has about 490,000 clones on record, 76% of them singletons. The ten biggest clones cover 10% to 15% of the sample. Sample: PBMCs. Receptor source: a woman aged 40 to 55 in good health. Some clones in this sample may be carry-over from other donors' samples.

The chain has TRBV19 and TRBJ2-7, with 10 bases fitting TRBD2. The V and J ends lost 5 bases and 3 bases, in that order; junction bases with no gene match: 7. This CDR3 has 15 residues. CDR1 LNHDA and CDR2 SQIVND come from the germline V gene (reference sequence). The CDR3 DNA follows: TGTGCCAGTAGTCTTCTAGCGGGAGTAGGCTACGAGCAGTACTTC. Translating gives CASSLLAGVGYEQYF.

V gene TRBV18 combines with J gene TRBJ2-7; 11 positions agree with TRBD2. With V trimmed by 3 bases and J by 5 bases, 9 bases remained unmatched. Germline V gene data show CDR1 as KGHSH and CDR2 as LQKENI. The CDR3 is 16 residues long. CDR3 coding DNA: TGTGCCAGCTCACCCCTGAGGCTAGCGGGAGGCAACGAGCAGTACTTC. Translation: CASSPLRLAGGNEQYF. Full variable domain (missing parts from reference TRBV18 and TRBJ2-7): NAGVMQNPRHLVRRRGQEARLRCSPMKGHSHVYWYRQLPEEGLKFMVYLQKENIIDESGMPKERFSAEFPKEGPSILRIQQVVRGDSAAYFCASSPLRLAGGNEQYFGPGTRLTVT.

The rearrangement uses TRBV9 and TRBJ2-1; 7 nucleotides agree with TRBD2. From germline, CDR1 is SGDLS and CDR2 YYNGEE. The CDR3 sequence is 15 residues long. Unmatched junction bases numbered 8, after V lost 4 bases and J lost 4 bases. DNA of the CDR3: TGTGCCAGCAGCACAAGCGGGGTTAGGTACAATGAGCAGTTCTTC. Translated: CASSTSGVRYNEQFF.

Written as DNA, the CDR3 is TGCAGCGTATGGACACGGACTAATGAAAAACTGTTTTTT. Translation: CSVWTRTNEKLFF. The chain uses TRBV29-1 and TRBJ1-4, with D perhaps TRBD1 (5 bases). The germline V gene encodes CDR1 SQVTM and CDR2 ANQGSEA. The CDR3 totals 13 residues. Trimming stripped 6 bases from V and 2 bases from J, with 10 bases between.

This clone has a count of ten or more. This specimen includes other DNA sequences encoding the same CDR3. The chain links TRBV11-2 to TRBJ2-1; D gene ambiguous. This CDR3 spans 12 amino acids. CDR1 SGHAT and CDR2 FQNNGV come from the germline V gene. The V end was cut by 3 bases, the J end by 3 bases, with 3 bases between. The CDR3 protein is CASSFSYNEQFF. In nucleotides, the CDR3 is TGTGCCAGCAGCTTCAGCTACAATGAGCAGTTCTTC.

As for this clone: Other DNA sequences within the sample encode an identical CDR3. The chain is built from TRBV6-5 and TRBJ1-5; no reliable D call. From germline, CDR1 is MNHEY and CDR2 SVGAGI. The V and J ends lost 3 bases and 2 bases respectively, with 8 bases between them. The CDR3 runs 14 residues. Written as DNA, the CDR3 is TGTGCCAGCAGTTATGCCCCCGGCAATCAGCCCCAGCATTTT. Residues: CASSYAPGNQPQHF.

This clone was recorded a few times. This chain joins TRBV29-1 and TRBJ1-1, with 7 bases identical to TRBD1. The V and J ends lost 6 bases and 2 bases, in that order; junction bases with no gene match: 3. CDR3 length: 12 amino acids. Germline V CDR1 and CDR2: SQVTM, ANQGSEA. The DNA for the CDR3 is TGCAGCGTCGGACAGGACAACACTGAAGCTTTCTTT. Its translation is CSVGQDNTEAFF.

This clone was detected many times. V gene TRBV7-9 combines with J gene TRBJ2-2; the D is unclear. The CDR3 has 12 residues. Germline loops: CDR1 SEHNR, CDR2 FQNEAQ (reference sequence). With 3 bases removed from V and 7 bases from J, the gap between germline ends came to 6 bases. DNA of the CDR3: TGTGCCAGCAGCTTGGAGAACGGGGAGCTGTTTTTT. This codes for CASSLENGELFF.

About this clone: In the same sample, other DNA sequences code for this CDR3. This chain uses TRBV7-6 with TRBJ1-5; unclear D gene. The CDR3 has 13 residues. The germline V gene encodes CDR1 SGHVS and CDR2 FNYEAQ. Trimming left V 2 bases short and J 4 bases short, with 6 bases between. In DNA, the CDR3 is TGTGCCAGCAGCTTATCAGATAATCAGCCCCAGCATTTT. This translates into CASSLSDNQPQHF.

The table lists this clone with a count of one. The rearrangement links TRBV6-1 to TRBJ2-7; unclear D gene. The ends were cut back, 2 bases at V and 7 bases at J, with 12 bases in the middle. This CDR3 is 13 amino acids long. CDR1 and CDR2 from the germline V gene are MNHNS and SASEGT. CDR3 sequence: CASSENAVSEQYF. The CDR3 nucleotides read TGTGCCAGCAGTGAAAACGCAGTTTCTGAGCAGTACTTC.

The chain uses TRBV21-1 and TRBJ1-5. TRBV21-1 is a pseudogene segment. The CDR3 covers 16 residues. The CDR3 loop reads CASSIPERQHEQPQHF. DNA for the CDR3: TGTGCCAGCAGCATACCTGAGAGGCAGCACGAGCAGCCCCAGCATTTT.

The chain is built from TRBV7-2 and TRBJ2-7, with D perhaps matching TRBD1 (6 bases). CDR3 length equals 15 residues. The germline gives CDR1 SGHTA, CDR2 FQGNSA. The V end was cut by 2 bases, the J end by 0 bases, with 11 bases between. The CDR3 coding sequence is TGTGCCAGCAGCTTATCAACAGGGAGCTCCTACGAGCAGTACTTC. Amino acid sequence: CASSLSTGSSYEQYF.

Points on this clone: With only one base between it and a far larger clone, this is likely a read error. The J gene is TRBJ2-6, the V gene TRBV6-6; unclear D gene. This CDR3 comprises 14 residues. Germline V lookup: CDR1 MNHNY, CDR2 SVGAGI (reference sequence). CDR3 region: CASGYSTGANVLTF. DNA for the CDR3: TGTGCCAGCGGTTACTCGACTGGGGCCAACGTCCTGACTTTC.

J is TRBJ2-1 and V is TRBV4-1; tentative D call: TRBD2 (5 bases). Trimming took 4 bases from V and 1 from J, leaving 11 bases between them. The CDR3 loop spans 15 amino acids. The germline CDR1 and CDR2 sequences are MGHRA and YSYEKL. The CDR3 protein is CASSLAYVSYNEQFF. The CDR3 region has the DNA TGCGCCAGCAGCCTAGCGTATGTTTCCTACAATGAGCAGTTCTTC.